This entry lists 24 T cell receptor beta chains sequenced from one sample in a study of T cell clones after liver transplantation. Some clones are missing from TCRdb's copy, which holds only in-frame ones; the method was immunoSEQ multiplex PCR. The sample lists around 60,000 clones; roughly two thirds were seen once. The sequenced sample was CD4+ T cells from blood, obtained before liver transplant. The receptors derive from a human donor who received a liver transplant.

This chain's CDR3 is CASRTGGSSNQPQHF. The CDR3 coding sequence is TGTGCCAGCAGGACAGGGGGGAGTAGCAATCAGCCCCAGCATTTT. V usage is TRBV28 and J usage is TRBJ1-5; 9 bases are shared with TRBD1. The V segment lost 6 bases and the J segment 0 bases; nucleotides outside the gene matches: 3. The CDR3 consists of 15 residues. From germline, CDR1 is MDHEN and CDR2 SYDVKM.

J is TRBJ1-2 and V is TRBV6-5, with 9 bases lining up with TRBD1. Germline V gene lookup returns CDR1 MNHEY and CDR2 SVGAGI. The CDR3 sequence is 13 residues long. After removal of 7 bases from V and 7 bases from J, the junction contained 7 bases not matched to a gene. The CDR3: CASTLDRGSGYTF. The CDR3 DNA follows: TGTGCCAGCACCCTGGACAGGGGAAGTGGCTACACCTTC.

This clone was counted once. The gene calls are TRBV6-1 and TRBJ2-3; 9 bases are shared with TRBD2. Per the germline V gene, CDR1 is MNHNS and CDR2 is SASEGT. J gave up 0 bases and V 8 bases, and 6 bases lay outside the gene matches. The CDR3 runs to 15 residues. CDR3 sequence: CASAGSGGSTDTQYF. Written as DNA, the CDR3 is TGTGCCAGCGCTGGTAGCGGGGGAAGCACAGATACGCAGTATTTT.

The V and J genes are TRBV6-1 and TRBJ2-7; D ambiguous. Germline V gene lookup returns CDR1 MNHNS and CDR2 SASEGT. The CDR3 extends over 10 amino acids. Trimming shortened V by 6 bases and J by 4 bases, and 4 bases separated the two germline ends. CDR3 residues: CASSFYEQYF. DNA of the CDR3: TGTGCCAGCAGCTTTTACGAGCAGTACTTC.

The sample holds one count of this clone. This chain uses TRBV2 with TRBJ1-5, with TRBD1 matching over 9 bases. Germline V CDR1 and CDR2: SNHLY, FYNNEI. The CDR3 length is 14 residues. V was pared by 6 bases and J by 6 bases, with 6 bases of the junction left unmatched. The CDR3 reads CASRPGQGPQPQHF. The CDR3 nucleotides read TGTGCCAGCAGGCCGGGACAGGGCCCTCAGCCCCAGCATTTT.

The CDR3 DNA reads as TGTGCCAGCAGCTCCCCGTCCGTACCCCTCCACTTT. Its protein product is CASSSPSVPLHF. The chain employs TRBV7-2 and TRBJ1-6; D call uncertain. From germline, CDR1 is SGHTA and CDR2 FQGNSA. The CDR3 covers 12 residues. V shed 4 bases and J shed 12 bases, with 10 bases lying between them.

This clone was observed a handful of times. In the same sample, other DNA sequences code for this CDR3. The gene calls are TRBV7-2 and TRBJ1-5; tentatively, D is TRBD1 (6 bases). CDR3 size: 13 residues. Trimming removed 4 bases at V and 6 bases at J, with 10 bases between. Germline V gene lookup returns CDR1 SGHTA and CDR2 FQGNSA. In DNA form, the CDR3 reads TGTGCCAGCAGCTCGCAAGGGGGTCAGCCCCAGCATTTT. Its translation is CASSSQGGQPQHF.

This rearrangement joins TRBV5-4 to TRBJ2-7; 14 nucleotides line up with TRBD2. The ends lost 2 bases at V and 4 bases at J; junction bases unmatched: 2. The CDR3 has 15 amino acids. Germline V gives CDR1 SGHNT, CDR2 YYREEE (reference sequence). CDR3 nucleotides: TGTGCCAGCAGCTTAAGACTAGCGGGGGGGTACGAGCAGTACTTC. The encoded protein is CASSLRLAGGYEQYF.

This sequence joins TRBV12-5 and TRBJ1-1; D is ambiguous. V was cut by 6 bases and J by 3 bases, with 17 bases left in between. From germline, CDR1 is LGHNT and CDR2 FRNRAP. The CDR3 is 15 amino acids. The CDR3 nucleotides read TGTGCTAGTGGACAAGACTCTGTGCGTGACACTGAAGCTTTCTTT. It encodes CASGQDSVRDTEAFF.

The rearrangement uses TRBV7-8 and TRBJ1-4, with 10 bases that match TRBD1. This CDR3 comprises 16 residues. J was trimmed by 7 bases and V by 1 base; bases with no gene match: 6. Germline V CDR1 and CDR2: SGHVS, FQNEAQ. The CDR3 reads CASSLGDRGIGEKLFF. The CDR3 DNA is TGTGCCAGCAGCTTAGGGGACAGGGGAATTGGTGAAAAACTGTTTTTT.

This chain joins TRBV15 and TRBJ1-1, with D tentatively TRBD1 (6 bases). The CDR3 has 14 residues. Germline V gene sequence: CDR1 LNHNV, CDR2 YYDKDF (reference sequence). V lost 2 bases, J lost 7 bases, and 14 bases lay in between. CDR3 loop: CATSRPGTTYEAFF. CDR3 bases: TGTGCCACCAGCAGACCCGGGACAACGTATGAAGCTTTCTTT.

For the CDR3, the DNA is TGTGCCAGCAGCGTGACCCCGTCAGGCGCACCCGGGGAGCTGTTTTTT. It is translated as CASSVTPSGAPGELFF. The chain carries TRBV7-3 and TRBJ2-2, with D unclear. This CDR3 region has 16 residues. V lost 5 bases, J lost 6 bases, and 19 bases lay in between. Looked up from germline, CDR1 is SGHTA and CDR2 is FQGTGA.

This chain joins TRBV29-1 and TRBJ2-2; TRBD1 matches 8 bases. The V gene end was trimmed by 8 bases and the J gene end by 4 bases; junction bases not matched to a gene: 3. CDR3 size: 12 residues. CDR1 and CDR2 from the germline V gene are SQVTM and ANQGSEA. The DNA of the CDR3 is TGCAGCCCAGACAGGGGCACCGGGGAGCTGTTTTTT. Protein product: CSPDRGTGELFF.

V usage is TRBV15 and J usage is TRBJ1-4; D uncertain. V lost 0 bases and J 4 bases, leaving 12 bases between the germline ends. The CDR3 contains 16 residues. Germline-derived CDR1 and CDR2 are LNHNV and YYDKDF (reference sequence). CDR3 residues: CATSRDRGGVNEKLFF. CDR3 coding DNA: TGTGCCACCAGCAGAGATCGGGGAGGAGTTAATGAAAAACTGTTTTTT.

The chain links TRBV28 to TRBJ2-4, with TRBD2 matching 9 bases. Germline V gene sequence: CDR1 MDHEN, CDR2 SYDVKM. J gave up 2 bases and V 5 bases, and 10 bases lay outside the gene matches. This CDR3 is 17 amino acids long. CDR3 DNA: TGTGCCAGCAGTCCGCAGCGGGGGGCCGCGACCAAAAACATTCAGTACTTC. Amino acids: CASSPQRGAATKNIQYF.

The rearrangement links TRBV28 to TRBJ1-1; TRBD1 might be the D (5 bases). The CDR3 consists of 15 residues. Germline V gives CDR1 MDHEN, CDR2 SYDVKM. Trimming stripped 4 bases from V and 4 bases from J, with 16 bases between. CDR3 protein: CASSSARGGVTEAFF. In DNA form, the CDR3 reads TGTGCCAGCAGTTCGGCCCGGGGGGGTGTCACTGAAGCTTTCTTT.

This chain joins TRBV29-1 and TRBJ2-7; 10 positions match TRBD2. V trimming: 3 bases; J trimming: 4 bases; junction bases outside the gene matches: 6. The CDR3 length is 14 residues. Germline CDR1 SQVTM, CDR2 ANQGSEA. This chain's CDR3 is CSVDTSGEMYEQYF. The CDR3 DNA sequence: TGCAGCGTTGATACTAGCGGGGAAATGTACGAGCAGTACTTC.

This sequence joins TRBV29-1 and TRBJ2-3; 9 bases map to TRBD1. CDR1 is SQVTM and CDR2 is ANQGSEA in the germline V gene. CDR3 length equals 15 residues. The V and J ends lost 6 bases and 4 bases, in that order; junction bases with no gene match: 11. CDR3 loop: CSVPTGQGGPDTQYF. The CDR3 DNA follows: TGCAGCGTCCCAACGGGACAGGGAGGTCCAGATACGCAGTATTTT.

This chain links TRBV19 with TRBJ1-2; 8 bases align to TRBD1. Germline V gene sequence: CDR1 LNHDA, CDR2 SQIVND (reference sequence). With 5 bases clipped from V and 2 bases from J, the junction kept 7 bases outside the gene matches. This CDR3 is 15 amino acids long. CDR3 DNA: TGTGCCAGTAGTCCTCGACAGGGGTGGAACTATGGCTACACCTTC. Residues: CASSPRQGWNYGYTF.

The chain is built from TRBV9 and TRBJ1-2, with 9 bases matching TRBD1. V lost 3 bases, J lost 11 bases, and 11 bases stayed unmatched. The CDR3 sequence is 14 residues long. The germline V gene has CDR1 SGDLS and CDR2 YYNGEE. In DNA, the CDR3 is TGTGCCAGCAGCGAGATCGGACAGGGGAGGGAGTACACCTTC. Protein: CASSEIGQGREYTF.

The CDR3 nucleotides are TGTGCCAGCAGTTTCGTGGGAGCGGGGGGCCCTCTTTCCTACGAGCAGTACTTC. This sequence encodes CASSFVGAGGPLSYEQYF. The chain combines TRBV7-9 with TRBJ2-7; the match to TRBD2 covers 9 bases. The junction had 16 bases not matched to a gene; V was cut back by 6 bases and J by 1 base. The CDR3 consists of 18 residues. CDR1 SEHNR and CDR2 FQNEAQ come from the germline V gene (reference sequence). The whole variable domain, remainder taken from reference TRBV7-9 and TRBJ2-7, is DTGVSQNPRHKITKRGQNVTFRCDPISEHNRLYWYRQTLGQGPEFLTYFQNEAQLEKSRLLSDRFSAERPKGSFSTLEIQRTEQGDSAMYLCASSFVGAGGPLSYEQYFGPGTRLTVT.

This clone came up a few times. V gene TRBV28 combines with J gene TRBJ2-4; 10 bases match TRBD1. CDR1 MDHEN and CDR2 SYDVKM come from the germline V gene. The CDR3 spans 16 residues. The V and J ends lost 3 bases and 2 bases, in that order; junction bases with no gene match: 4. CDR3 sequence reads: CASSLGTGASKNIQYF. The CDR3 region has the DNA TGTGCCAGCAGTTTGGGGACAGGGGCTTCCAAAAACATTCAGTACTTC.

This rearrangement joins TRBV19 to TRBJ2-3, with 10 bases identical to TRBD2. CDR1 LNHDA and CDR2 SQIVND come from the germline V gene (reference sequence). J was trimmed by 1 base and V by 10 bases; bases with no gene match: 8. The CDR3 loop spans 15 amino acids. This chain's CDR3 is CATAWGTSGTDTQYF. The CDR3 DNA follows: TGTGCCACCGCGTGGGGGACTAGCGGCACAGATACGCAGTATTTT.

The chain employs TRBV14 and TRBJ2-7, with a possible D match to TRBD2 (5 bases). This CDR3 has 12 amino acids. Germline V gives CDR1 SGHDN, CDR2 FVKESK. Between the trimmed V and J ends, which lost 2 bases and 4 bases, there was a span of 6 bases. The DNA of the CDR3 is TGTGCCAGCAGCCAAACGGGATACGAGCAGTACTTC. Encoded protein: CASSQTGYEQYF.